These 17 T cell receptor beta chains were sequenced from one sample in a study of cytomegalovirus exposure and HLA in healthy donors. It was with 60 Vbeta and 13 Jbeta primers that the PCR ran. The method was immunoSEQ multiplex PCR; TCRdb's version includes in-frame clones alone and lacks a portion of them. The sample contains 210,000 or so clones, roughly 81% of which appear only once. The material sequenced was PBMCs. The receptors were gathered from a girl aged 2-10 years in good health and CMV-seronegative.

The V and J genes are TRBV18 and TRBJ1-3; D is ambiguous. The V end was cut by 3 bases, the J end by 0 bases, with 12 bases between. The germline gives CDR1 KGHSH, CDR2 LQKENI. The CDR3 has 16 residues. The CDR3 loop is CASSPGATRSGNTIYF. Written as DNA, the CDR3 is TGTGCCAGCTCACCGGGCGCCACACGCTCTGGAAACACCATATATTTT.

This clone was detected a few times. The V call is TRBV9, the J call TRBJ2-2, with 8 bases lining up with TRBD1. V lost 6 bases and J lost 2; bases outside the gene matches: 6. Per germline, CDR1 SGDLS and CDR2 YYNGEE. CDR3 length: 15 residues. In DNA form, the CDR3 reads TGTGCCAGCATTTGGACAGGGCGAAACACCGGGGAGCTGTTTTTT. Residues: CASIWTGRNTGELFF.

The chain joins TRBV7-3 to TRBJ2-3, with TRBD2 identical over 10 bases. The CDR3 covers 17 residues. The germline gives CDR1 SGHTA, CDR2 FQGTGA. Germline trimming cut 2 bases from V and 7 bases from J; bases unmatched to any gene: 12. The CDR3 nucleotides are TGTGCCAGCAGCTTAGGGCAGCGGGGGGGCCGATTGTATACGCAGTATTTT. The encoded protein is CASSLGQRGGRLYTQYF.

This chain joins TRBV7-7 and TRBJ2-5; 7 bases fit TRBD2. This CDR3 is built from 16 residues. Unmatched junction bases numbered 7, after V lost 0 bases and J lost 3 bases. Germline V CDR1 and CDR2: SSHAT, FNYEAQ (reference sequence). In DNA form, the CDR3 reads TGTGCCAGCAGCTTAGCGACCGGGGGGACCAAAGAGACCCAGTACTTC. Translated, it gives CASSLATGGTKETQYF.

This chain uses TRBV6-6 with TRBJ1-3; D not resolved. CDR1 is MNHNY, CDR2 SVGAGI, per germline (reference sequence). The CDR3 consists of 16 residues. Trimming pared 2 bases from V and 1 base from J, leaving 12 bases between. In nucleotides, the CDR3 is TGTGCCAGCAGTTACAACAGCCAACATTCTGGAAACACCATATATTTT. It specifies CASSYNSQHSGNTIYF.

The rearrangement uses TRBV7-6 and TRBJ1-3; TRBD1 is a possible D gene (5 bases). V shed 1 base and J shed 4 bases, with 14 bases lying between them. CDR3 length equals 16 residues. CDR1 SGHVS and CDR2 FNYEAQ come from the germline V gene. The chain's CDR3 is CASSLEVGLSGNTIYF. The CDR3 nucleotides are TGTGCCAGCAGCTTAGAGGTGGGGCTGAGCGGAAACACCATATATTTT.

The V call is TRBV9, the J call TRBJ2-3; D uncertain. The germline V gene encodes CDR1 SGDLS and CDR2 YYNGEE. The CDR3 length is 13 residues. V lost 5 bases to trimming and J lost 0 bases, with 7 bases between them. In DNA, the CDR3 is TGTGCCAGCAGGAGGCTGAGCACAGATACGCAGTATTTT. It encodes CASRRLSTDTQYF.

V gene TRBV7-2 combines with J gene TRBJ2-7; unclear D gene. CDR3 length: 12 residues. V was shortened by 4 bases and J by 2 bases, with 6 bases between the two germline ends. In germline, CDR1 is SGHTA, CDR2 FQGNSA. CDR3 sequence reads: CASSSDTYEQYF. CDR3 DNA: TGTGCCAGCAGCTCCGACACCTACGAGCAGTACTTC.

The rearrangement joins TRBV6-1 to TRBJ2-7; 11 nucleotides match TRBD2. The CDR3 totals 13 residues. Trimming took 9 bases from V and 3 from J; bases not matched to a gene: 4. CDR1 is MNHNS, CDR2 SASEGT, per germline. Here the CDR3 reads CASSGRANYEQYF. The CDR3 DNA reads TGTGCCAGTAGCGGGAGGGCCAACTACGAGCAGTACTTC.

The rearrangement joins TRBV10-3 to TRBJ2-3, with 10 bases fitting TRBD2. The V gene's germline CDR1 is ENHRY and CDR2 SYGVKD. CDR3 size: 14 residues. J gave up 1 base and V 7 bases, and 2 bases lay outside the gene matches. This CDR3 is CAINLAGGTDTQYF. In nucleotides, the CDR3 is TGTGCCATCAACCTAGCGGGAGGCACAGATACGCAGTATTTT.

The V and J genes are TRBV4-1 and TRBJ2-1, with 11 bases lining up with TRBD2. The CDR3 is 15 residues long. J was trimmed by 4 bases and V by 4 bases; bases with no gene match: 3. From germline, CDR1 is MGHRA and CDR2 YSYEKL. CDR3 loop: CASSPTSGVYNEQFF. DNA for the CDR3: TGCGCCAGCAGCCCGACTAGCGGGGTTTACAATGAGCAGTTCTTC.

V usage is TRBV19 and J usage is TRBJ1-1, with 9 bases lining up with TRBD1. This CDR3 comprises 13 residues. With V trimmed by 11 bases and J by 1 base, 5 bases remained unmatched. Germline V gene lookup returns CDR1 LNHDA and CDR2 SQIVND (reference sequence). CDR3 region: CAGRDRANTEAFF. CDR3 nucleotides: TGTGCCGGGAGGGACAGGGCGAACACTGAAGCTTTCTTT. Combining the CDR3 with reference TRBV19 and TRBJ1-1 gives the whole variable domain DGGITQSPKYLFRKEGQNVTLSCEQNLNHDAMYWYRQDPGQGLRLIYYSQIVNDFQKGDIAEGYSVSREKKESFPLTVTSAQKNPTAFYLCAGRDRANTEAFFGQGTRLTVV.

The chain employs TRBV7-2 and TRBJ2-1; D perhaps matches TRBD2 (5 bases). This CDR3 comprises 15 residues. Trimming removed 1 base from V and 3 bases from J, with 10 bases in between. CDR1 and CDR2 from the germline V gene are SGHTA and FQGNSA. The CDR3 nucleotides are TGTGCCAGCAGCTTAGGAGGACTCCGCTACAATGAGCAGTTCTTC. Translated: CASSLGGLRYNEQFF.

The chain has TRBV27 and TRBJ1-5, with D possibly TRBD1 on 5 matching bases. CDR3 length: 15 residues. V was pared by 8 bases and J by 5 bases, with 19 bases between. Germline CDR1 MNHEY, CDR2 SMNVEV (reference sequence). In DNA form, the CDR3 reads TGTGCCAGCGCCTTCATCGGCAGGGAGGATCAGCCCCAGCATTTT. The encoded protein is CASAFIGREDQPQHF.

The V and J genes are TRBV7-9 and TRBJ2-2; TRBD2 is a possible D gene (6 bases). The CDR3 spans 17 residues. CDR1 and CDR2 (germline): SEHNR, FQNEAQ (reference sequence). V lost 0 bases and J lost 5, with 16 bases in between. The CDR3 DNA reads TGTGCCAGCAGCTTAGCGGGGGGAATTCAACGGACCGGGGAGCTGTTTTTT. It specifies CASSLAGGIQRTGELFF. Using reference TRBV7-9 and TRBJ2-2 for the parts outside the CDR3, the full variable domain is DTGVSQNPRHKITKRGQNVTFRCDPISEHNRLYWYRQTLGQGPEFLTYFQNEAQLEKSRLLSDRFSAERPKGSFSTLEIQRTEQGDSAMYLCASSLAGGIQRTGELFFGEGSRLTVL.

V gene TRBV4-2 combines with J gene TRBJ1-1; D is uncertain. Germline V gives CDR1 LGHNA, CDR2 YNFKEQ. This CDR3 comprises 15 residues. The V end was cut by 0 bases, the J end by 1 base, with 9 bases between. CDR3 amino acids: CASSQDPDWNTEAFF. The CDR3, as DNA: TGTGCCAGCAGCCAAGATCCAGACTGGAACACTGAAGCTTTCTTT.

The rearrangement joins TRBV4-2 to TRBJ2-1; the D is unclear. This CDR3 contains 13 residues. The germline V and J ends were trimmed by 1 base and 6 bases, with 7 bases remaining between them. Germline V gene sequence: CDR1 LGHNA, CDR2 YNFKEQ. CDR3 loop: CASSQVRVNEQFF. CDR3 sequence (DNA): TGTGCCAGCAGCCAAGTTCGGGTCAATGAGCAGTTCTTC.